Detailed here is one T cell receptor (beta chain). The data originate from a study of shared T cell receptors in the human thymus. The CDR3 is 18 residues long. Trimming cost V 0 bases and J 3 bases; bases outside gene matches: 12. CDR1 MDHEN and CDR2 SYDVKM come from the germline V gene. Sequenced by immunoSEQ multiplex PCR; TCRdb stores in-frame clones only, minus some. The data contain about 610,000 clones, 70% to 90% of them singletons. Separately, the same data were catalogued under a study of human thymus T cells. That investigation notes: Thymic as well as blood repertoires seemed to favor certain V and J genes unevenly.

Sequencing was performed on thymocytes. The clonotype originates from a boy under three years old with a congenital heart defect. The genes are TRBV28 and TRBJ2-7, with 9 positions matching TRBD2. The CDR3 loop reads CASSLCVLAGGPNYEQYF. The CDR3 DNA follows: TGTGCCAGCAGTTTATGCGTTCTGGCGGGAGGGCCCAACTACGAGCAGTACTTC.